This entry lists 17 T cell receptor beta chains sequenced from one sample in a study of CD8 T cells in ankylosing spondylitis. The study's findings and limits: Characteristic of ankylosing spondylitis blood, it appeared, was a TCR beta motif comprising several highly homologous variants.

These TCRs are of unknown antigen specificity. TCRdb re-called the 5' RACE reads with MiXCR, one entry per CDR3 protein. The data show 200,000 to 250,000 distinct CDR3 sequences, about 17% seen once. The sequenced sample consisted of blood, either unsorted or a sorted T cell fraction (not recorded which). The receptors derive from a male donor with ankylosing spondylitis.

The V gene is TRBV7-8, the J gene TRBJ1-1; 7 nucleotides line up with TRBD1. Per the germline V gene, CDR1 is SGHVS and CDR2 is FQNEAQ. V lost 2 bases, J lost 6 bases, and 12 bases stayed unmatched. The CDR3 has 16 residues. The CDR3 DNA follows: TGTGCCAGCAGCTTACCCCCGGGACAGAGTACCGCTGAAGCTTTCTTT. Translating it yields CASSLPPGQSTAEAFF. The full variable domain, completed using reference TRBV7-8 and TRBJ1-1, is GAGVSQSPRYKVAKRGQDVALRCDPISGHVSLFWYQQALGQGPEFLTYFQNEAQLDKSGLPSDRFFAERPEGSVSTLKIQRTQQEDSAVYLCASSLPPGQSTAEAFFGQGTRLTVV.

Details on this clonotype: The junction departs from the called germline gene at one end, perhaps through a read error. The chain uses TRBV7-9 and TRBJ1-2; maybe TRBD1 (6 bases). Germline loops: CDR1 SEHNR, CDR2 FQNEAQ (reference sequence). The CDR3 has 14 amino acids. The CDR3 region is CASSLEVTGSGYTF. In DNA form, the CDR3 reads TGTGCTAGCAGCTTAGAGGTCACAGGGTCCGGCTACACCTTC. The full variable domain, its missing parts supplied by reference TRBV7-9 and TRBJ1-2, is DTGVSQNPRHKITKRGQNVTFRCDPISEHNRLYWYRQTLGQGPEFLTYFQNEAQLEKSRLLSDRFSAERPKGSFSTLEIQRTEQGDSAMYLCASSLEVTGSGYTFGSGTRLTVV.

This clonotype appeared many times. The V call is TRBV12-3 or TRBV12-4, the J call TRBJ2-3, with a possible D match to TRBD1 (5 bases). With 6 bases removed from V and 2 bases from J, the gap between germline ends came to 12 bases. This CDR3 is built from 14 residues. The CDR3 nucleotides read TGTGCCAGCAGGGGCGGACATAACACAGATACGCAGTATTTT. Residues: CASRGGHNTDTQYF.

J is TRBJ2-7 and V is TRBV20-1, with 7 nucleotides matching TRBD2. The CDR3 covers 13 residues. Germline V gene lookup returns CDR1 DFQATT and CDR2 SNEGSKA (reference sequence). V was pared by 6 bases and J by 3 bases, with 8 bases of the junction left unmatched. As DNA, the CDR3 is TGCAGTGCCGGGACTAAGCGGGACTACGAGCAGTACTTC. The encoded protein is CSAGTKRDYEQYF.

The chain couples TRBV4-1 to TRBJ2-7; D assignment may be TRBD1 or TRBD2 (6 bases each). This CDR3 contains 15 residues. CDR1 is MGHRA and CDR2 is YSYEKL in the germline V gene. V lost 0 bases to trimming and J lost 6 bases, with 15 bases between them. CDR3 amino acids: CASSQDWPRGGEQYF. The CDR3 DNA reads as TGCGCCAGCAGCCAAGACTGGCCCAGGGGAGGCGAGCAGTACTTC.

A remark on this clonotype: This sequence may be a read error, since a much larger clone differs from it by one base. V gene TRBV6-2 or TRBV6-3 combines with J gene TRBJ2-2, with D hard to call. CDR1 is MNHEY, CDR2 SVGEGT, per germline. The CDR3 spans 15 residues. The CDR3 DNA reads TGTGCCAGCAGTTACACGGTCAGCAACAACGGGGAGCTGTTTTTT. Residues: CASSYTVSNNGELFF.

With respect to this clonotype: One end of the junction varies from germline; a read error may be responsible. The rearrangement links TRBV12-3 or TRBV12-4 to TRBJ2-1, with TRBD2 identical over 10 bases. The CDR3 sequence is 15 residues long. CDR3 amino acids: CASRLVASGSGEQFF. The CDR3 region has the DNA TGTGCCAGCAGATTAGTTGCTAGCGGGAGTGGTGAGCAGTTCTTC.

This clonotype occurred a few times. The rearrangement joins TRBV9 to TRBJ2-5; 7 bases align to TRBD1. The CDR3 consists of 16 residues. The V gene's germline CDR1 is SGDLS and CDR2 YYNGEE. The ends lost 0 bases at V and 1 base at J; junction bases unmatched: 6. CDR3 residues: CASSVGDRALQETQYF. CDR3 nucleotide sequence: TGTGCCAGCAGCGTAGGCGACAGGGCCCTCCAAGAGACCCAGTACTTC.

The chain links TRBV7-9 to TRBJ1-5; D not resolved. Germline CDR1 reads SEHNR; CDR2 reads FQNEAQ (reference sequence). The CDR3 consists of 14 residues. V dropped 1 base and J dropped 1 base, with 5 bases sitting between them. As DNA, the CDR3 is TGTGCCAGCAGCTTAGACTCGAGCAATCAGCCCCAGCATTTT. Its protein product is CASSLDSSNQPQHF. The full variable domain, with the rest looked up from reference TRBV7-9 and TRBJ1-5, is DTGVSQNPRHKITKRGQNVTFRCDPISEHNRLYWYRQTLGQGPEFLTYFQNEAQLEKSRLLSDRFSAERPKGSFSTLEIQRTEQGDSAMYLCASSLDSSNQPQHFGDGTRLSIL.

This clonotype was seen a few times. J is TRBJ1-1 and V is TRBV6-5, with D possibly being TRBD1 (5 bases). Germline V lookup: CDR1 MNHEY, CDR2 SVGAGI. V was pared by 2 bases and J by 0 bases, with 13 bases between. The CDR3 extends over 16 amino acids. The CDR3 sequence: CASSYAAEGLNTEAFF. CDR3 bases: TGTGCCAGCAGTTACGCGGCCGAGGGGCTGAACACTGAAGCTTTCTTT.

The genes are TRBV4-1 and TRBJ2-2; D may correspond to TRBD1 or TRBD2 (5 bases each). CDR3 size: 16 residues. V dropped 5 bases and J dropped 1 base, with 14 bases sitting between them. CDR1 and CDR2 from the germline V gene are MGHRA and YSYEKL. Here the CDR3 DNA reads TGCGCCAGCAGCGGAGTCGGGACCGGGAACACCGGGGAGCTGTTTTTT. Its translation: CASSGVGTGNTGELFF.

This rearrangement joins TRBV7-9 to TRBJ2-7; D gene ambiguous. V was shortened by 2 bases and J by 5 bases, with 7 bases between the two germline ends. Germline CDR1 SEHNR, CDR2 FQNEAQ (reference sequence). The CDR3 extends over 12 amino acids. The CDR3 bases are TGTGCCAGCAGCTTAAGACACGACGAGCAGTACTTC. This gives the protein CASSLRHDEQYF.

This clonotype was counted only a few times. The CDR3: CASTQREFGSYNEQFF. The CDR3 DNA reads as TGTGCCAGCACCCAGCGGGAGTTTGGGTCCTACAATGAGCAGTTCTTC. V usage is TRBV28 and J usage is TRBJ2-1, with 8 bases lining up with TRBD2. The ends lost 7 bases at V and 1 base at J; junction bases unmatched: 9. CDR1 MDHEN and CDR2 SYDVKM come from the germline V gene. This CDR3 is 16 amino acids long.

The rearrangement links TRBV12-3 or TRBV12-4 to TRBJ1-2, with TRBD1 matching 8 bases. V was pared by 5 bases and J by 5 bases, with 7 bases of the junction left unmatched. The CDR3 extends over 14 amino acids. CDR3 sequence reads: CASSPGQGTYGYTF. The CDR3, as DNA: TGTGCCAGCAGTCCTGGACAGGGAACTTATGGCTACACCTTC.

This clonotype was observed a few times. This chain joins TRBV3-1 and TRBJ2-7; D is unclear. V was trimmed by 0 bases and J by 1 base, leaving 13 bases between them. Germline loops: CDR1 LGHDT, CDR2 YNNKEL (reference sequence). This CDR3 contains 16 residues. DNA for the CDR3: TGTGCCAGCAGCCAAGACCGTTGGGCGGAGTCCTACGAGCAGTACTTC. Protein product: CASSQDRWAESYEQYF.

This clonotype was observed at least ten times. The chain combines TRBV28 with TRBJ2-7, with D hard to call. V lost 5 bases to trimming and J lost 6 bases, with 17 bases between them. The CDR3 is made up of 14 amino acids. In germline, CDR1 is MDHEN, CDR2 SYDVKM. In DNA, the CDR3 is TGTGCCAGCAGTCCCCCCCAACGGCATGGCGAGCAGTACTTC. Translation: CASSPPQRHGEQYF.

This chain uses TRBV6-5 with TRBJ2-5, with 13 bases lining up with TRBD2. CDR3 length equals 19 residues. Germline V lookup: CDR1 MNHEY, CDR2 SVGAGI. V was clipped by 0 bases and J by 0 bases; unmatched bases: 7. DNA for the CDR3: TGTGCCAGCAGTTACTCGACTAGCGGGAGGCCCCCCAACCAAGAGACCCAGTACTTC. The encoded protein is CASSYSTSGRPPNQETQYF.